Listed below are T cell receptor beta chains from one sample, sequenced in a study of blood T cell repertoires in COVID-19. Sequencing used immunoSEQ multiplex PCR; TCRdb keeps in-frame clones, though not all of them. Found here are over 200,000 clones, about 91% of them singletons; the top ten hold roughly 1.2%. What was sequenced was PBMCs or T cells enriched from blood (not recorded which). The source of these receptors is a human donor in a cohort exposed to, infected with or recovered from COVID-19 (not recorded which). The donor label of this sample is uncertain. Both conserved end residues are part of each CDR3. The D gene is left open where the match is weak. Clone size is not always given. Where it is, it says once, few, many or a class for expanded clones.

clone_size: once; j_call: TRBJ1-2; v_call: TRBV2; d_call: TRBD1; cdr3_nt: TGTGCCAGCAATAGGGACAGGGGCCCGATCTATGGCTACACCTTC; cdr3_aa: CASNRDRGPIYGYTF
clone_size: .; j_call: TRBJ1-2; v_call: TRBV25-1; d_call: .; cdr3_nt: TGTGCCAGCAGTGAAACAGCTAACTATGGCTACACCTTC; cdr3_aa: CASSETANYGYTF
clone_size: few; j_call: TRBJ1-2; v_call: TRBV10-3; d_call: .; cdr3_nt: TGTGCCATCAGAAGCTCGGGGGGAATTTTTTACGGCTACACCTTC; cdr3_aa: CAIRSSGGIFYGYTF
clone_size: few; j_call: TRBJ1-2; v_call: TRBV29-1; d_call: .; cdr3_nt: TGCAGCGTTGAGCCGCAGGGGCCGGATGGCTACACCTTC; cdr3_aa: CSVEPQGPDGYTF
clone_size: .; j_call: TRBJ2-5; v_call: TRBV14; d_call: .; cdr3_nt: TGTGCCAGCAGCCAAGATTTCGGTTCTGAGACCCAGTACTTC; cdr3_aa: CASSQDFGSETQYF
clone_size: .; j_call: TRBJ1-1; v_call: TRBV19; d_call: .; cdr3_nt: TGTGCCAGTAGTATCAACAGGGTCGGGACTGAAGCTTTCTTT; cdr3_aa: CASSINRVGTEAFF
clone_size: .; j_call: TRBJ2-5; v_call: TRBV5-1; d_call: TRBD2; cdr3_nt: TGCGCCAGCAGCTCCGGTATTGGTAGCGGGGAAGAGACCCAGTACTTC; cdr3_aa: CASSSGIGSGEETQYF
clone_size: .; j_call: TRBJ2-6; v_call: TRBV6-2/TRBV6-3; d_call: TRBD1; cdr3_nt: TGTGCCAGCAGTTACTTAACCCGACAGGGAAGCTCTGGGGCCAACGTCCTGACTTTC; cdr3_aa: CASSYLTRQGSSGANVLTF
clone_size: few; j_call: TRBJ1-4; v_call: TRBV4-2; d_call: TRBD1; cdr3_nt: TGTGCCAGCAGCCAAGATAAGGGGGCTGATGAAAAACTGTTTTTT; cdr3_aa: CASSQDKGADEKLFF
clone_size: .; j_call: TRBJ1-6; v_call: TRBV6-2/TRBV6-3; d_call: TRBD1; cdr3_nt: TGTGCCAGCAGTTACATCGACGGGACAGGGCAATCACCCCTCCACTTT; cdr3_aa: CASSYIDGTGQSPLHF
clone_size: .; j_call: TRBJ2-7; v_call: TRBV4-1; d_call: TRBD2; cdr3_nt: TGCGCCAGCAGCCAACTATTGGCGGGGGGGTCCTACGAGCAGTACTTC; cdr3_aa: CASSQLLAGGSYEQYF
clone_size: .; j_call: TRBJ2-7; v_call: TRBV19; d_call: .; cdr3_nt: TGTGCCAGTAGTATTCAGGGTAGCTCCTACGAGCAGTACTTC; cdr3_aa: CASSIQGSSYEQYF
clone_size: .; j_call: TRBJ2-2; v_call: TRBV5-8; d_call: .; cdr3_nt: TGTGCCAGCAGCTTGGCCTCCGCGGCAGAGGAGCTGTTTTTT; cdr3_aa: CASSLASAAEELFF
clone_size: .; j_call: TRBJ1-2; v_call: TRBV6-1; d_call: .; cdr3_nt: TGTGCCAGCAGTGAAGCTTTCAGGGTGGGCTATGGCTACACCTTC; cdr3_aa: CASSEAFRVGYGYTF
clone_size: .; j_call: TRBJ2-3; v_call: TRBV9; d_call: .; cdr3_nt: TGTGCCAGCAGCGTAGGGGGGGACTCCACAGATACGCAGTATTTT; cdr3_aa: CASSVGGDSTDTQYF
clone_size: .; j_call: TRBJ1-4; v_call: TRBV29-1; d_call: .; cdr3_nt: TGCAGCGTTGAAGATCTGAGGGCCAAGCGCGGAAAACTGTTTTTT; cdr3_aa: CSVEDLRAKRGKLFF
clone_size: .; j_call: TRBJ1-1; v_call: TRBV5-7; d_call: .; cdr3_nt: TGTGCCAGCAGCGTGCCTAGGAGGTCCTGCTTGACTGAAGCTTTCTTT; cdr3_aa: CASSVPRRSCLTEAFF